These 17 T cell receptor beta chains originate from one sample sequenced in a study of T cell responses to AZD1222 COVID-19 vaccine. Data came from immunoSEQ multiplex PCR; TCRdb stores just in-frame clones and leaves some out. Of approximately 120,000 clones listed, 70% to 90% are singletons. The sample was peripheral blood, taken 28 days after the second AZD1222 dose. The receptors here all came from an adult who received the AZD1222 COVID-19 vaccine.

This rearrangement joins TRBV4-1 to TRBJ1-2, with 7 positions matching TRBD1. Trimming removed 0 bases from V and 2 bases from J; junction bases left unmatched: 12. In germline, CDR1 is MGHRA, CDR2 YSYEKL. This CDR3 is built from 18 residues. The CDR3 sequence is CASSQEWSGGKENYGYTF. In DNA form, the CDR3 reads TGCGCCAGCAGCCAAGAATGGTCAGGGGGTAAGGAGAACTATGGCTACACCTTC.

The chain employs TRBV25-1 and TRBJ1-6; no firm D call. V gave up 4 bases and J gave up 9 bases, with 13 bases separating them. This CDR3 is 14 amino acids long. Looked up from germline, CDR1 is MGHDK and CDR2 is SYGVNS. The CDR3 spells CASSGTQFGSPLHF. CDR3 nucleotides: TGTGCCAGCAGTGGAACCCAGTTCGGTTCACCCCTCCACTTT. Drawing the rest from reference TRBV25-1 and TRBJ1-6, the complete variable domain is EADIYQTPRYLVIGTGKKITLECSQTMGHDKMYWYQQDPGMELHLIHYSYGVNSTEKGDLSSESTVSRIRTEHFPLTLESARPSHTSQYLCASSGTQFGSPLHFGNGTRLTVT.

The chain couples TRBV6-5 to TRBJ1-5; perhaps TRBD1 as D (5 bases). The CDR3 totals 14 residues. V was clipped by 3 bases and J by 5 bases, with 11 bases between them. Germline CDR1 MNHEY, CDR2 SVGAGI. As DNA, the CDR3 is TGTGCCAGCAGTTATAGTCCGGGGGATCAGCCCCAGCATTTT. It specifies CASSYSPGDQPQHF.

This chain connects TRBV28 to TRBJ2-3, with D tentatively TRBD1 (7 bases). CDR1 and CDR2 (germline): MDHEN, SYDVKM. The CDR3 has 14 residues. The V end lost 8 bases, the J end lost 2 bases, and 14 bases lay between the germline ends. The CDR3 nucleotides are TGTGCCAGCGGGGGGACAGTCAACACAGATACGCAGTATTTT. This sequence encodes CASGGTVNTDTQYF.

The chain employs TRBV7-2 and TRBJ1-1; D remains unclear. V lost 2 bases and J lost 1, with 8 bases in between. The CDR3 runs 14 residues. Germline CDR1 reads SGHTA; CDR2 reads FQGNSA. The CDR3 bases are TGTGCCAGCAGCTTAATTGCGGGGAACACTGAAGCTTTCTTT. Translating it yields CASSLIAGNTEAFF.

The rearrangement uses TRBV2 and TRBJ1-2; no firm D call. This CDR3 is 12 amino acids long. Germline V CDR1 and CDR2: SNHLY, FYNNEI. V shed 4 bases and J shed 1 base, with 4 bases lying between them. The CDR3 spells CASSVFNYGYTF. The DNA of the CDR3 is TGTGCCAGCAGTGTGTTTAACTATGGCTACACCTTC.

This clone was observed once. The chain is built from TRBV3-1 (or the pseudogene TRBV3-2) and TRBJ2-3; TRBD2 agrees at 10 bases. V was clipped by 5 bases and J by 2 bases; unmatched bases: 7. CDR1 and CDR2 (germline): LGHDT, YNNKEL (reference sequence). CDR3 length equals 16 residues. CDR3 nucleotides: TGTGCCAGCAGCTCGAGCGGGGGGGAACTCACAGATACGCAGTATTTT. Protein sequence: CASSSSGGELTDTQYF.

The CDR3 DNA is TGTGCCAGCAGTTACAGGCAGGGAGATGATACGCAGTATTTT. Protein sequence: CASSYRQGDDTQYF. V gene TRBV6-5 combines with J gene TRBJ2-3; D may be TRBD1 or TRBD2 (5 bases each). Germline CDR1 reads MNHEY; CDR2 reads SVGAGI. The ends were cut back, 2 bases at V and 6 bases at J, with 12 bases in the middle. This CDR3 contains 14 residues.

The chain is built from TRBV2 and TRBJ2-5, with D hard to call. This CDR3 contains 13 residues. Trimming cost V 11 bases and J 5 bases, with 18 bases left between them. Germline assignment: CDR1 SNHLY and CDR2 FYNNEI. The CDR3 reads CAVRADVSETQYF. CDR3 bases: TGTGCCGTTCGGGCAGATGTTAGCGAGACCCAGTACTTC.

CDR3 DNA sequence: TGTGCCAGCAGCTTAGAGACAACCTACGAGCAGTACTTC. Its translation: CASSLETTYEQYF. The chain is built from TRBV11-2 and TRBJ2-7; D gene unclear. V lost 0 bases and J 2 bases, leaving 5 bases between the germline ends. CDR1 is SGHAT, CDR2 FQNNGV, per germline. The CDR3 loop spans 13 amino acids.

CDR3 sequence reads: CASSQGYERPSQFF. CDR3 nucleotides: TGTGCCAGCAGCCAAGGATATGAGCGCCCCTCGCAGTTCTTC. This chain links TRBV4-2 with TRBJ2-1; D gene uncertain. CDR1 is LGHNA and CDR2 is YNFKEQ in the germline V gene. V lost 1 base and J 12 bases, leaving 16 bases between the germline ends. The CDR3 is 14 amino acids.

The chain carries TRBV4-1 and TRBJ2-2; D might be TRBD1 or TRBD2, each matching 5 bases. The V and J ends lost 0 bases and 0 bases respectively, with 11 bases between them. Germline CDR1 reads MGHRA; CDR2 reads YSYEKL. This CDR3 is built from 17 residues. Here the CDR3 reads CASSQDSRGANTGELFF. CDR3 coding DNA: TGCGCCAGCAGCCAAGATTCGAGGGGCGCGAACACCGGGGAGCTGTTTTTT.

The chain recombines TRBV6-1 with TRBJ2-7, with a weak D call TRBD1 (6 bases). V was pared by 4 bases and J by 0 bases, with 16 bases between. The CDR3 length is 16 residues. CDR1 and CDR2 (germline): MNHNS, SASEGT. CDR3 sequence reads: CASSVQGPPSSYEQYF. Written as DNA, the CDR3 is TGTGCCAGCAGTGTACAGGGTCCACCCAGCTCCTACGAGCAGTACTTC.

This rearrangement joins TRBV6-5 to TRBJ1-1; D is unresolved. Deletions cut 2 bases from V and 1 base from J, with 8 bases between. The CDR3 length is 14 residues. In germline, CDR1 is MNHEY, CDR2 SVGAGI. The CDR3 here is CASSYAHRNTEAFF. CDR3 nucleotide sequence: TGTGCCAGCAGTTACGCGCACCGGAACACTGAAGCTTTCTTT.

This chain joins TRBV7-2 and TRBJ2-1; D call uncertain. Germline CDR1 and CDR2: SGHTA and FQGNSA. The ends were cut back, 1 base at V and 4 bases at J, with 11 bases in the middle. The CDR3 extends over 15 amino acids. CDR3 in amino acids: CASSLVWQVYNEQFF. Written as DNA, the CDR3 is TGTGCCAGCAGCTTAGTATGGCAGGTGTACAATGAGCAGTTCTTC.

This chain uses TRBV10-1 with TRBJ1-1; D not certain. Germline V gene data show CDR1 as WNHNN and CDR2 as SYGVQD (reference sequence). The CDR3 consists of 13 residues. Trimming took 0 bases from V and 5 from J, leaving 7 bases between them. CDR3 amino acids: CASSESRVTEAFF. The DNA of the CDR3 is TGCGCCAGCAGTGAGTCAAGGGTGACTGAAGCTTTCTTT.

This clone was found a few times. The genes are TRBV12-5 and TRBJ2-7, with D uncertain. Germline V gives CDR1 LGHNT, CDR2 FRNRAP. The CDR3 consists of 12 residues. Deletions cut 4 bases from V and 5 bases from J, with 9 bases between. The CDR3 nucleotides read TGTGCTAGTGGTTCCTTCTTGGACGAGCAGTACTTC. Protein: CASGSFLDEQYF.